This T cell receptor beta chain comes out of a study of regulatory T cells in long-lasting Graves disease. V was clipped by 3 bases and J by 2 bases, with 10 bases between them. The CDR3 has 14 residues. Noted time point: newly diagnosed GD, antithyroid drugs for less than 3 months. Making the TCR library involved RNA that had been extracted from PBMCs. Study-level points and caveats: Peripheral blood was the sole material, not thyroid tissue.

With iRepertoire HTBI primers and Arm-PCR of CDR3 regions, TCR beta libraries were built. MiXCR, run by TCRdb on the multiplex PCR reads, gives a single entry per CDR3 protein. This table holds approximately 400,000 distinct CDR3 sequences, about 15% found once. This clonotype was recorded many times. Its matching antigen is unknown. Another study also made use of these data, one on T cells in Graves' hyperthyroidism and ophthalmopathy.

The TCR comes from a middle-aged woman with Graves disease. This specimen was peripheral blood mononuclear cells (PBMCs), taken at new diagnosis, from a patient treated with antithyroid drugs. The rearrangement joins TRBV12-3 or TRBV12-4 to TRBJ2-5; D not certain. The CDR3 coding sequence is TGTGCCAGCAGTTTTGTCGGTGAACAAGAGACCCAGTACTTC. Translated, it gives CASSFVGEQETQYF.